The clone carrying this T cell receptor beta chain was observed a handful of times. The target antigen is unknown. The data were taken from a study of early T cells in non-severe SARS-CoV-2 infection. Study-wide points: VDJdb matches were skewed toward anti-spike CD8 T cell responses.

Between the trimmed V and J ends, which lost 5 bases and 6 bases, there was a span of 17 bases. Germline CDR1 is LNHDA and CDR2 is SQIVND (reference sequence). The CDR3 runs 15 residues. Attached unique molecular identifiers marked individual cDNA molecules. Using its own MiXCR run on the 5' RACE reads, TCRdb lists one record per CDR3 protein. The sample lists tens of thousands of distinct CDR3 sequences, 12% occurring once. The material sequenced was whole blood. This TCR was recovered from an adult who was a healthcare worker with PCR-confirmed SARS-CoV-2 infection or an uninfected control (not recorded which). The chain recombines TRBV19 with TRBJ2-1, with a possible D match to TRBD2 (6 bases). The chain's CDR3 is CASSPQLDYLNEQFF. The CDR3 region has the DNA TGTGCCAGTAGTCCCCAATTGGACTACCTCAATGAGCAGTTCTTC.